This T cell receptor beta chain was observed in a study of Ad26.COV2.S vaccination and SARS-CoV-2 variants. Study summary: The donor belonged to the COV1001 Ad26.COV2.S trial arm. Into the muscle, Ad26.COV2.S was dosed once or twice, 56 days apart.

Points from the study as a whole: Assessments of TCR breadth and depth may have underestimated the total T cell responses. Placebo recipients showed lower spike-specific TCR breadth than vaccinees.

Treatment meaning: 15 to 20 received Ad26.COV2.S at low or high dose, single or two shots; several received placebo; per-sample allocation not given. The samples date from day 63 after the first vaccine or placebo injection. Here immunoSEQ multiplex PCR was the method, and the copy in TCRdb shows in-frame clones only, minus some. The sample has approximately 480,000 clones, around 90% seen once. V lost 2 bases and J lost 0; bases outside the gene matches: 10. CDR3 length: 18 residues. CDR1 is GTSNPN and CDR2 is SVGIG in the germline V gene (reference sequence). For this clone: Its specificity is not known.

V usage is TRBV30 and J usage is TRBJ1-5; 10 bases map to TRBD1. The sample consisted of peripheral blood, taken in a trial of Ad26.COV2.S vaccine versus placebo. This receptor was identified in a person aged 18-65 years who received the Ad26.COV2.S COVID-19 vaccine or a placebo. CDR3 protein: CAWSNTGQGLYSNQPQHF. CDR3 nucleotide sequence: TGTGCCTGGAGTAATACGGGACAGGGGCTTTATAGCAATCAGCCCCAGCATTTT.